This TCR beta chain is drawn from a study of cytomegalovirus exposure and HLA in healthy donors. General study points: A missense variant in DCLRE1C was later tied to TCR beta V- and J-gene trimming. A later analysis showed TCR association rates differing by HLA locus, peaking at DRB1 and lowest at HLA-C. Compared with the roughly 700-donor mean, an Asian-associated ancestry cluster reportedly had fewer N-insertions, according to a later analysis.

With respect to this clone: Its antigen is unknown.

The PCR employed 60 Vbeta primers together with 13 Jbeta primers. Sequencing used immunoSEQ multiplex PCR; TCRdb keeps in-frame clones, though not all of them. This sample yields about 200,000 clones, of which around four fifths are seen a single time; 1.7% belongs to the top ten. V shed 2 bases and J shed 2 bases, with 7 bases lying between them. The CDR3 consists of 14 residues. Germline assignment: CDR1 KGHSH and CDR2 LQKENI. Sequencing was performed on PBMCs. V is TRBV18 and J is TRBJ1-5, with D maybe TRBD1 (6 bases). The TCR was taken from a man in his forties or fifties in good health and CMV-seronegative. The CDR3 is CASSPSGGNQPQHF. The CDR3 region has the DNA TGTGCCAGCTCACCATCAGGGGGCAATCAGCCCCAGCATTTT.